This T cell receptor (beta chain) was captured in a study of blood T cell repertoires in COVID-19. Study as a whole: COVID-19 samples, acute and convalescent, were from the United States, Italy and Spain. T cells, B-cell-depleted T cells, or PBMCs supplied cDNA or gDNA.

Original analysis: Counts of nucleated cells, estimated from reference gene primer amplification, were obtained. Generated by immunoSEQ multiplex PCR, the TCRdb table keeps only in-frame clones and is missing some. V, J and clone size were drawn from that table, and D and trimming were deduced from the DNA. The table has about 180,000 clones, roughly 78% seen once. The CDR3 loop spans 13 amino acids. In germline, CDR1 is MNHNY, CDR2 SVGAGI (reference sequence). Trimming pared 4 bases from V and 2 bases from J, leaving 8 bases between. The J gene is TRBJ2-5, the V gene TRBV6-6, with D perhaps TRBD2 (5 bases). This clonotype was sampled from a man between 65 and 79 years old with active or convalescent COVID-19. Material: peripheral blood. The CDR3 nucleotides read TGTGCCAGCAGTTTCCGGGATCAAGAGACCCAGTACTTC. As protein: CASSFRDQETQYF.